The subject of this entry is one T cell receptor (beta chain). What it binds is not known. Over several immunoSEQ plates, each subset's genomic DNA was distributed in even portions. Measured with immunoSEQ multiplex PCR; TCRdb has only the in-frame clones, and not every one. This table has 1.4 million to 1.5 million clones, 96% appearing once. CDR3 size: 16 residues. CDR1 SGHTA and CDR2 FQGNSA come from the germline V gene. The ends were cut back, 3 bases at V and 7 bases at J, with 19 bases in the middle. This sample was included in a study of shared clonotypes between healthy human individuals. Study at large: A donor's plate count was three for CD4 naive and three for CD4 memory; CD8 naive had two and CD8 memory one. Whole-study findings and limits: Relative to their counterparts shared across all four donors, non-shared clonotypes exhibited diminished generation probabilities. It was observed that approximately 5% of naive CD4 clonotypes were shared across a few donors.

The genes are TRBV7-2 and TRBJ2-1, with a tentative D call TRBD2 (6 bases). Material for sequencing was naive CD4+ T cells sorted from blood. Subset in this sample: CD45RA+ positively selected. The sequence came from a young man in good health. The CDR3 nucleotides are TGTGCCAGCAGCTTTGGCGGGACCTCCCGAACGAATGAGCAGTTCTTC. Translating it yields CASSFGGTSRTNEQFF.